Shown below are 26 T cell receptor beta chains from a single sample sequenced in a study of Tregs in tolerant kidney transplant recipients. Profiled with immunoSEQ multiplex PCR; TCRdb holds only in-frame clones, not every one. The table records roughly 64,000 clones, 95% to 98% of them present only once. The sample in question was Tregs from blood, obtained before the transplant. The receptor set was obtained from a human donor who received a combined kidney and bone marrow transplant.

V usage is TRBV12-5 and J usage is TRBJ2-2, with TRBD2 matching over 8 bases. Germline-derived CDR1 and CDR2 are LGHNT and FRNRAP. There are 14 residues in the CDR3. V was pared by 7 bases and J by 4 bases, with 5 bases of the junction left unmatched. The CDR3 protein is CASAGGARTGELFF. The DNA of the CDR3 is TGTGCTAGTGCCGGGGGGGCCCGCACCGGGGAGCTGTTTTTT.

This rearrangement joins TRBV11-2 to TRBJ2-7, with no clear D. Germline loops: CDR1 SGHAT, CDR2 FQNNGV. Trimming stripped 0 bases from V and 4 bases from J, with 16 bases between. There are 16 residues in the CDR3. The CDR3 is CASSLDRLTALYEQYF. The CDR3 DNA follows: TGTGCCAGCAGCTTAGATCGATTAACAGCCCTATACGAGCAGTACTTC.

This clone was seen once. The gene calls are TRBV7-2 and TRBJ1-2; 9 nucleotides align to TRBD1. CDR1 SGHTA and CDR2 FQGNSA come from the germline V gene. There are 14 residues in the CDR3. Trimming took 1 base from V and 8 from J; bases not matched to a gene: 5. The chain's CDR3 is CASSLGQGVFGYTF. CDR3 DNA: TGTGCCAGCAGCTTAGGACAGGGGGTGTTCGGCTACACCTTC.

This chain joins TRBV11-2 and TRBJ2-4; a possible D gene is TRBD1 (5 bases). Trimming left V 5 bases short and J 0 bases short, with 11 bases between. Germline CDR1 SGHAT, CDR2 FQNNGV. This CDR3 comprises 15 residues. The chain's CDR3 is CASSGHLLAKNIQYF. In DNA, the CDR3 is TGTGCCAGCAGCGGACATCTACTAGCCAAAAACATTCAGTACTTC.

This chain uses TRBV29-1 with TRBJ1-2; no firm D call. The germline V gene has CDR1 SQVTM and CDR2 ANQGSEA. Trimming stripped 8 bases from V and 2 bases from J, with 12 bases between. This CDR3 is 12 amino acids long. The DNA for the CDR3 is TGCAGCCTCCAGAAGAACAACTATGGCTACACCTTC. Translated: CSLQKNNYGYTF.

This sequence joins TRBV14 and TRBJ2-7; 9 nucleotides match TRBD1. Looked up from germline, CDR1 is SGHDN and CDR2 is FVKESK. Losses at the gene ends were 0 bases for V and 4 bases for J; bases not matched to a gene: 1. This CDR3 region has 14 residues. The CDR3 DNA follows: TGTGCCAGCAGCCAAGAACAGGGGGCTTACGAGCAGTACTTC. Its translation is CASSQEQGAYEQYF.

The rearrangement links TRBV27 to TRBJ2-7; 7 bases are a match to TRBD1. This CDR3 has 13 residues. With 5 bases clipped from V and 2 bases from J, the junction kept 3 bases outside the gene matches. Germline-derived CDR1 and CDR2 are MNHEY and SMNVEV (reference sequence). The CDR3 sequence is CASSIGTAYEQYF. CDR3 DNA: TGTGCCAGCAGTATCGGGACAGCCTACGAGCAGTACTTC.

The V and J genes are TRBV5-1 and TRBJ2-2, with 11 positions matching TRBD2. Germline CDR1 is SGHRS and CDR2 is YFSETQ. This CDR3 region has 19 residues. J gave up 5 bases and V 3 bases, and 15 bases lay outside the gene matches. For the CDR3, the DNA is TGCGCCAGCAGCTCCAAGAGAACTAGCGGGAGTTGGGGAACCGGGGAGCTGTTTTTT. Translation gives CASSSKRTSGSWGTGELFF.

The CDR3 region is CASSLVTSRYNEQFF. DNA for the CDR3: TGTGCCAGCAGCTTAGTGACTAGCCGGTACAATGAGCAGTTCTTC. V is TRBV7-8 and J is TRBJ2-1, with 7 bases that match TRBD2. With V trimmed by 1 base and J by 4 bases, 4 bases remained unmatched. The CDR3 sequence is 15 residues long. CDR1 is SGHVS, CDR2 FQNEAQ, per germline.

V usage is TRBV7-3 and J usage is TRBJ2-3, with 12 nucleotides matching TRBD2. Germline CDR1 SGHTA, CDR2 FQGTGA. This CDR3 spans 21 amino acids. V lost 2 bases, J lost 0 bases, and 15 bases stayed unmatched. The CDR3 here is CASSLGTPGLAGPSSTDTQYF. The CDR3 DNA reads TGTGCCAGCAGCTTAGGGACCCCGGGACTAGCGGGTCCCTCTAGCACAGATACGCAGTATTTT.

The chain employs TRBV30 and TRBJ2-7; 7 nucleotides match TRBD1. Looked up from germline, CDR1 is GTSNPN and CDR2 is SVGIG (reference sequence). V lost 5 bases, J lost 4 bases, and 11 bases stayed unmatched. The CDR3 runs to 14 residues. CDR3 protein: CAWSTPGQRYEQYF. The CDR3 bases are TGTGCCTGGTCTACCCCGGGACAGAGATACGAGCAGTACTTC.

This chain uses TRBV4-1 with TRBJ2-7, with no clear D. The V and J ends lost 3 bases and 6 bases respectively, with 15 bases between them. The CDR3 is 14 residues long. The germline gives CDR1 MGHRA, CDR2 YSYEKL. For the CDR3, the DNA is TGCGCCAGCAGCCAGTGGGTCTCGGGTATCGAGCAGTACTTC. Protein: CASSQWVSGIEQYF.

The V call is TRBV18, the J call TRBJ1-1; no clear D. The CDR3 loop spans 15 amino acids. V dropped 2 bases and J dropped 5 bases, with 15 bases sitting between them. The V gene's germline CDR1 is KGHSH and CDR2 LQKENI. The CDR3 nucleotides are TGTGCCAGCTCACCATTTGAGGGAATCAGGACTGAAGCTTTCTTT. Protein: CASSPFEGIRTEAFF.

The chain employs TRBV28 and TRBJ2-5, with TRBD1 matching over 11 bases. Germline lookup yields CDR1 MDHEN and CDR2 SYDVKM. Trimming took 4 bases from V and 4 from J; bases not matched to a gene: 2. The CDR3 covers 14 residues. As DNA, the CDR3 is TGTGCCAGCAGTTGGACAGGGGGCCGAGAGACCCAGTACTTC. Translating it yields CASSWTGGRETQYF.

This rearrangement joins TRBV5-1 to TRBJ2-3; TRBD1 might be the D (5 bases). Trimming pared 4 bases from V and 2 bases from J, leaving 17 bases between. CDR1 SGHRS and CDR2 YFSETQ come from the germline V gene. The length of the CDR3 is 16 residues. The chain's CDR3 is CASSNFRTRDTDTQYF. The DNA of the CDR3 is TGCGCCAGCAGCAACTTCAGGACCAGGGACACAGATACGCAGTATTTT. The complete variable domain, with remaining parts taken from reference TRBV5-1 and TRBJ2-3, reads KAGVTQTPRYLIKTRGQQVTLSCSPISGHRSVSWYQQTPGQGLQFLFEYFSETQRNKGNFPGRFSGRQFSNSRSEMNVSTLELGDSALYLCASSNFRTRDTDTQYFGPGTRLTVL.

The V call is TRBV6-5, the J call TRBJ1-1; D is unclear. CDR1 MNHEY and CDR2 SVGAGI come from the germline V gene. This CDR3 has 14 amino acids. The V gene lost 6 bases and the J gene lost 4 bases, with 15 bases spanning the gap. The CDR3 protein is CASRPTGVVTEAFF. CDR3 DNA: TGTGCCAGCAGACCCACCGGGGTGGTCACTGAAGCTTTCTTT.

The chain employs TRBV1 and TRBJ2-7; the table's D call TRBD2 went unverified against the DNA. TRBV1 is marked as a pseudogene. This CDR3 contains 17 residues. In DNA form, the CDR3 reads TGCACCAGCAGCCAAGGTTTTGAGGGGACTAGTAAGTCCGAGCAGTACTTC. It is translated as CTSSQGFEGTSKSEQYF.

The chain carries TRBV28 and TRBJ1-1, with D hard to call. Germline CDR1 reads MDHEN; CDR2 reads SYDVKM. V lost 6 bases and J 1 base, leaving 12 bases between the germline ends. The length of the CDR3 is 14 residues. CDR3 protein: CASSISAPNTEAFF. The DNA of the CDR3 is TGTGCCAGCAGCATCAGTGCACCGAACACTGAAGCTTTCTTT.

V usage is TRBV19 and J usage is TRBJ2-7; 10 positions match TRBD2. CDR1 and CDR2 from the germline V gene are LNHDA and SQIVND (reference sequence). V trimming: 3 bases; J trimming: 3 bases; junction bases outside the gene matches: 8. The CDR3 is 16 amino acids. The CDR3: CASSMFGLAGDYEQYF. DNA of the CDR3: TGTGCCAGTAGTATGTTCGGGCTAGCGGGAGACTACGAGCAGTACTTC.

This clone showed up just once. The V call is TRBV5-4, the J call TRBJ1-2; 12 bases agree with TRBD1. Germline V lookup: CDR1 SGHNT, CDR2 YYREEE (reference sequence). This CDR3 has 13 residues. V was pared by 9 bases and J by 7 bases, with 7 bases of the junction left unmatched. CDR3 loop: CATRDRGQSGYTF. The CDR3, as DNA: TGTGCCACCCGGGACAGGGGGCAGAGTGGCTACACCTTC.

The V gene is TRBV10-3, the J gene TRBJ2-3; 14 bases fit TRBD2. The CDR3 contains 18 residues. V gave up 2 bases and J gave up 5 bases; unmatched junction bases: 9. Germline V gene data show CDR1 as ENHRY and CDR2 as SYGVKD. Here the CDR3 reads CAISEPMGLAGAVDTQYF. CDR3 sequence (DNA): TGTGCCATCAGTGAGCCGATGGGACTAGCGGGAGCTGTAGATACGCAGTATTTT.

This clone was counted a single time. The gene calls are TRBV10-3 and TRBJ2-1; 13 positions agree with TRBD2. CDR1 and CDR2 from the germline V gene are ENHRY and SYGVKD. J lost 9 bases, V lost 7 bases, and 9 bases had no gene match. The CDR3 totals 15 residues. The DNA of the CDR3 is TGTGCCATCAACAAAGGACTAGCGGGAGAATCTGAGCAGTTCTTC. The encoded protein is CAINKGLAGESEQFF.

The rearrangement links TRBV7-9 to TRBJ1-2, with 9 bases that match TRBD1. Germline V lookup: CDR1 SEHNR, CDR2 FQNEAQ (reference sequence). Trimming at V came to 4 bases and at J to 2 bases, leaving 11 bases not matched to a gene. The CDR3 runs 17 residues. CDR3 protein: CASSYSRDRDLNYGYTF. CDR3 bases: TGTGCCAGCAGCTACTCCCGGGACAGGGACCTGAACTATGGCTACACCTTC.

The chain employs TRBV29-1 and TRBJ2-1, with D perhaps TRBD1 (6 bases). Deletions cut 3 bases from V and 5 bases from J, with 11 bases between. Germline CDR1 SQVTM, CDR2 ANQGSEA. This CDR3 has 13 amino acids. The CDR3 region has the DNA TGCAGCGTTGACATACGGACAGACAATGAGCAGTTCTTC. Translation: CSVDIRTDNEQFF.

The chain carries TRBV11-2 and TRBJ2-7; 8 nucleotides agree with TRBD1. From germline, CDR1 is SGHAT and CDR2 FQNNGV. V lost 5 bases, J lost 0 bases, and 6 bases stayed unmatched. CDR3 size: 15 residues. The CDR3 is CASSPDRGISYEQYF. In DNA, the CDR3 is TGTGCCAGCAGCCCCGACAGGGGTATCTCCTACGAGCAGTACTTC. Based on the CDR3 plus reference TRBV11-2 and TRBJ2-7, the full variable domain is EAGVAQSPRYKIIEKRQSVAFWCNPISGHATLYWYQQILGQGPKLLIQFQNNGVVDDSQLPKDRFSAERLKGVDSTLKIQPAKLEDSAVYLCASSPDRGISYEQYFGPGTRLTVT.

The chain carries TRBV11-1 and TRBJ2-3, with D tentatively TRBD1 (5 bases). The V end was cut by 3 bases, the J end by 4 bases, with 8 bases between. CDR1 and CDR2 from the germline V gene are SGHAT and FQDESV (reference sequence). CDR3 size: 13 residues. The CDR3 nucleotides read TGTGCCAGCAGCTTCAGGGTGGCAGATACGCAGTATTTT. As protein: CASSFRVADTQYF.